These 28 T cell receptor beta chains were sequenced from one sample in a study of identical twins. TCRdb reprocessed the 5' RACE reads with MiXCR, giving one entry per CDR3 protein. The sample lists some 460,000 distinct CDR3 sequences; 12% to 15% were seen once. These same records also appear under a second study, on yellow fever vaccine responses in identical twins.

Sequencing used CD4+ T cells sorted from blood. The origin of the receptors is a woman under 30 in good health.

The V call is TRBV27, the J call TRBJ2-7; TRBD1 aligns across 10 bases. The CDR3 is 14 amino acids. Germline V CDR1 and CDR2: MNHEY, SMNVEV (reference sequence). The V segment lost 6 bases and the J segment 2 bases; nucleotides outside the gene matches: 4. The CDR3 protein is CASRAGTGAYEQYF. Here the CDR3 DNA reads TGTGCCAGCAGAGCCGGGACAGGGGCCTACGAGCAGTACTTC.

This clonotype was seen a few times. The V gene is TRBV12-3 or TRBV12-4, the J gene TRBJ2-1, with D possibly TRBD2 on 7 matching bases. Trimming stripped 10 bases from V and 5 bases from J, with 15 bases between. The CDR3 length is 13 residues. The CDR3 sequence: CATPRGGNNEQFF. Written as DNA, the CDR3 is TGTGCCACCCCAAGGGGGGGAAACAATGAGCAGTTCTTC.

The rearrangement joins TRBV20-1 to TRBJ2-1, with TRBD1 matching over 10 bases. The ends lost 4 bases at V and 8 bases at J; junction bases unmatched: 11. This CDR3 has 15 amino acids. Per germline, CDR1 DFQATT and CDR2 SNEGSKA (reference sequence). CDR3 sequence reads: CSATRPGQGTHEQFF. The CDR3 DNA is TGCAGTGCTACTAGGCCGGGACAGGGGACCCATGAGCAGTTCTTC.

This clonotype appeared a few times. The gene calls are TRBV28 and TRBJ2-1, with TRBD2 identical over 9 bases. The J segment lost 5 bases and the V segment lost 9 bases, leaving 11 bases of the junction unmatched. This CDR3 region has 15 residues. Per germline, CDR1 MDHEN and CDR2 SYDVKM. The CDR3 reads CARIAGAPGDNEQFF. Here the CDR3 DNA reads TGTGCCAGGATAGCGGGAGCCCCGGGGGACAATGAGCAGTTCTTC.

The chain employs TRBV9 and TRBJ2-7, with 7 bases that match TRBD1. Germline loops: CDR1 SGDLS, CDR2 YYNGEE. With V trimmed by 0 bases and J by 2 bases, 5 bases remained unmatched. The CDR3 spans 15 residues. The CDR3 nucleotides read TGTGCCAGCAGCGTAGAGGGGGCCCCAACCTACGAGCAGTACTTC. Its translation is CASSVEGAPTYEQYF.

This clonotype has a count of ten or more. The gene calls are TRBV12-3 or TRBV12-4 and TRBJ1-1; a possible D gene is TRBD1 (6 bases). Trimming shortened V by 6 bases and J by 0 bases, and 8 bases separated the two germline ends. CDR3 length equals 13 residues. CDR3 sequence (DNA): TGTGCCAGCAGACAGGGAATGAACACTGAAGCTTTCTTT. Translated: CASRQGMNTEAFF.

This chain connects TRBV19 to TRBJ2-3; D is perhaps TRBD1 (6 bases). Trimming stripped 6 bases from V and 5 bases from J, with 12 bases between. Looked up from germline, CDR1 is LNHDA and CDR2 is SQIVND (reference sequence). CDR3 length: 13 residues. The CDR3: CASRGAGRDTQYF. The CDR3 bases are TGTGCCAGTAGGGGGGCAGGACGAGATACGCAGTATTTT.

In this sample, this clonotype turned up a few times. V and J are TRBV25-1 and TRBJ2-7, with TRBD1 identical over 8 bases. Trimming cost V 4 bases and J 3 bases; bases outside gene matches: 8. CDR1 and CDR2 from the germline V gene are MGHDK and SYGVNS. The CDR3 has 15 residues. The CDR3 region has the DNA TGTGCCAGCAGTGCCTCGGACAGGGCTTACTACGAGCAGTACTTC. Its protein is CASSASDRAYYEQYF.

This clonotype has more than one count but fewer than ten. The chain has TRBV5-1 and TRBJ2-7; D is unclear. Germline V lookup: CDR1 SGHRS, CDR2 YFSETQ. The V end lost 0 bases, the J end lost 0 bases, and 13 bases lay between the germline ends. The CDR3 spans 16 residues. The CDR3 bases are TGCGCCAGCAGCTTGGCCAAGACACCCGACTCCTACGAGCAGTACTTC. As protein: CASSLAKTPDSYEQYF.

V and J are TRBV5-1 and TRBJ2-2; tentatively, D is TRBD1 (6 bases). V was shortened by 0 bases and J by 5 bases, with 11 bases between the two germline ends. The CDR3 covers 15 residues. From germline, CDR1 is SGHRS and CDR2 YFSETQ. CDR3 bases: TGCGCCAGCAGCTTGGACAGGGCCGAAACCGGGGAGCTGTTTTTT. Its translation is CASSLDRAETGELFF.

The V call is TRBV9, the J call TRBJ2-5; 8 bases match TRBD2. V lost 0 bases to trimming and J lost 0 bases; unmatched junction nucleotides: 4. Germline values: CDR1 SGDLS, CDR2 YYNGEE. The CDR3 covers 16 residues. Here the CDR3 reads CASSVAAGGHQETQYF. Written as DNA, the CDR3 is TGTGCCAGCAGCGTAGCGGCGGGGGGCCACCAAGAGACCCAGTACTTC.

Here the CDR3 reads CASSVVGSYTDTQYF. Here the CDR3 DNA reads TGTGCCAGCAGCGTAGTGGGCAGTTACACAGATACGCAGTATTTT. V usage is TRBV9 and J usage is TRBJ2-3; D is uncertain. This CDR3 is 15 amino acids long. Trimming left V 0 bases short and J 2 bases short, with 10 bases between. CDR1 is SGDLS and CDR2 is YYNGEE in the germline V gene.

The chain combines TRBV5-1 with TRBJ1-2; 11 nucleotides match TRBD1. Germline values: CDR1 SGHRS, CDR2 YFSETQ. This CDR3 has 16 residues. Trimming cost V 0 bases and J 4 bases; bases outside gene matches: 5. The DNA for the CDR3 is TGCGCCAGCAGCTTGGAATGGACAGGGGGCAGCTATGGCTACACCTTC. Its protein product is CASSLEWTGGSYGYTF.

This clonotype was seen a few times. The rearrangement joins TRBV12-3 or TRBV12-4 to TRBJ2-7; 7 positions agree with TRBD2. This CDR3 has 14 residues. Trimming cost V 3 bases and J 5 bases; bases outside gene matches: 7. The CDR3 is CASSFSAGMNEQYF. The CDR3 DNA sequence: TGTGCCAGCAGTTTCTCAGCGGGAATGAACGAGCAGTACTTC.

The CDR3 protein is CASSGPRAYEQYF. The CDR3 nucleotides are TGTGCCAGCTCAGGACCTCGGGCCTACGAGCAGTACTTC. The V call is TRBV27, the J call TRBJ2-7; D gene ambiguous. Germline loops: CDR1 MNHEY, CDR2 SMNVEV (reference sequence). This CDR3 spans 13 amino acids. V dropped 8 bases and J dropped 2 bases, with 13 bases sitting between them.

This clonotype showed up just a few times. The genes are TRBV15 and TRBJ2-5, with D maybe TRBD2 (5 bases). The germline V and J ends were trimmed by 4 bases and 6 bases, with 15 bases remaining between them. The CDR3 covers 14 residues. Per the germline V gene, CDR1 is LNHNV and CDR2 is YYDKDF (reference sequence). The CDR3 DNA reads as TGTGCCACCAGCACCTCGGACTCTAGACAGACCCAGTACTTC. It codes for CATSTSDSRQTQYF.

V is TRBV20-1 and J is TRBJ1-4; D may be TRBD1 (6 bases). The ends were cut back, 3 bases at V and 8 bases at J, with 22 bases in the middle. The CDR3 loop spans 16 amino acids. Germline lookup yields CDR1 DFQATT and CDR2 SNEGSKA (reference sequence). CDR3 in DNA: TGCAGTGCTAGGGTCTCTCAGGACAGCCCGAGGGAAAAACTGTTTTTT. It yields the protein CSARVSQDSPREKLFF.

This clonotype was seen a handful of times. The chain couples TRBV20-1 to TRBJ2-4; perhaps TRBD2 as D (5 bases). The CDR3 spans 12 residues. V lost 8 bases to trimming and J lost 1 base, with 9 bases between them. Germline loops: CDR1 DFQATT, CDR2 SNEGSKA (reference sequence). CDR3 nucleotide sequence: TGCAGTATAGCGCCCGCCAAAAACATTCAGTACTTC. It codes for CSIAPAKNIQYF.

This clonotype was seen more than once but under ten times. The V call is TRBV11-2, the J call TRBJ2-3; tentatively, D is TRBD1 (5 bases). Germline CDR1 reads SGHAT; CDR2 reads FQNNGV. Trimming cost V 0 bases and J 1 base, with 8 bases left between them. The CDR3 loop spans 15 amino acids. CDR3 in DNA: TGTGCCAGCAGCTTAGAAGGGGCCGGCACAGATACGCAGTATTTT. It yields the protein CASSLEGAGTDTQYF.

This clonotype turned up a few times. The CDR3 coding sequence is TGTGCCACCAGCAGACCTAGCGGGAGATACACCGGGGAGCTGTTTTTT. This encodes CATSRPSGRYTGELFF. The chain carries TRBV15 and TRBJ2-2; 10 bases align to TRBD2. Unmatched junction bases numbered 3, after V lost 2 bases and J lost 3 bases. The germline gives CDR1 LNHNV, CDR2 YYDKDF (reference sequence). The CDR3 has 16 amino acids.

At least ten counts were recorded for this clonotype. The chain uses TRBV20-1 and TRBJ2-1; 14 bases match TRBD2. There are 15 residues in the CDR3. J gave up 9 bases and V 3 bases, and 7 bases lay outside the gene matches. CDR1 and CDR2 (germline): DFQATT, SNEGSKA (reference sequence). The CDR3 spells CSASLGLAGGLEQFF. In DNA form, the CDR3 reads TGCAGTGCTAGCCTCGGACTAGCGGGAGGCCTTGAGCAGTTCTTC.

This chain joins TRBV20-1 and TRBJ1-2; a possible D gene is TRBD1 (6 bases). V lost 5 bases and J lost 4, with 17 bases in between. This CDR3 comprises 14 residues. CDR1 is DFQATT, CDR2 SNEGSKA, per germline (reference sequence). The CDR3 DNA is TGCAGTGCTCACATCCTCGGGGGCGGCTATGGCTACACCTTC. Its protein product is CSAHILGGGYGYTF.

This clonotype was seen a few times. V gene TRBV28 combines with J gene TRBJ1-6; D is ambiguous. The V gene lost 6 bases and the J gene lost 0 bases, with 12 bases spanning the gap. This CDR3 contains 16 residues. Germline V gene data show CDR1 as MDHEN and CDR2 as SYDVKM. The CDR3 nucleotides are TGTGCCAGCAGGAGGGTGGGAGGCTCCTATAATTCACCCCTCCACTTT. It specifies CASRRVGGSYNSPLHF.

This clonotype was found many times. V is TRBV4-3 and J is TRBJ2-1, with D unclear. The V and J ends lost 0 bases and 7 bases respectively, with 7 bases between them. The CDR3 runs to 13 residues. Germline assignment: CDR1 LGHNA and CDR2 YSLEER. The CDR3 bases are TGCGCCAGCAGCCAAGATCCGGCAAATGAGCAGTTCTTC. Its protein is CASSQDPANEQFF.

The table lists this clonotype with a few counts. The chain joins TRBV7-8 to TRBJ2-3; TRBD2 matches 10 bases. Per the germline V gene, CDR1 is SGHVS and CDR2 is FQNEAQ. Losses at the gene ends were 7 bases for V and 7 bases for J; bases not matched to a gene: 11. The CDR3 contains 15 residues. The CDR3 protein is CASNRAGGFDHTQYF. In DNA, the CDR3 is TGTGCCAGCAATCGAGCGGGGGGGTTTGATCATACGCAGTATTTT.

This clonotype has more than one count but fewer than ten. V gene TRBV20-1 combines with J gene TRBJ2-7, with 9 bases matching TRBD1. CDR3 size: 14 residues. With 6 bases clipped from V and 5 bases from J, the junction kept 11 bases outside the gene matches. Germline CDR1 and CDR2: DFQATT and SNEGSKA (reference sequence). This CDR3 reads CSARDRTGAHEQYF. Here the CDR3 DNA reads TGCAGTGCAAGGGACCGGACAGGGGCCCACGAGCAGTACTTC.

The chain joins TRBV12-3 or TRBV12-4 to TRBJ1-5; 9 nucleotides line up with TRBD1. This CDR3 has 15 residues. V trimming: 6 bases; J trimming: 3 bases; junction bases outside the gene matches: 6. CDR3 in amino acids: CASSGGTGNNQPQHF. The CDR3 DNA reads TGTGCCAGCAGCGGTGGGACAGGGAACAATCAGCCCCAGCATTTT.

This clonotype has just a few counts. This chain joins TRBV11-2 and TRBJ1-6, with D uncertain. The length of the CDR3 is 17 residues. Germline-derived CDR1 and CDR2 are SGHAT and FQNNGV. The V gene lost 5 bases and the J gene lost 0 bases, with 14 bases spanning the gap. The CDR3 bases are TGTGCCAGCAGCACCAGTCCCTCGAGCTCCTATAATTCACCCCTCCACTTT. Translation: CASSTSPSSSYNSPLHF. Combining the CDR3 with reference TRBV11-2 and TRBJ1-6 gives the whole variable domain EAGVAQSPRYKIIEKRQSVAFWCNPISGHATLYWYQQILGQGPKLLIQFQNNGVVDDSQLPKDRFSAERLKGVDSTLKIQPAKLEDSAVYLCASSTSPSSSYNSPLHFGNGTRLTVT.